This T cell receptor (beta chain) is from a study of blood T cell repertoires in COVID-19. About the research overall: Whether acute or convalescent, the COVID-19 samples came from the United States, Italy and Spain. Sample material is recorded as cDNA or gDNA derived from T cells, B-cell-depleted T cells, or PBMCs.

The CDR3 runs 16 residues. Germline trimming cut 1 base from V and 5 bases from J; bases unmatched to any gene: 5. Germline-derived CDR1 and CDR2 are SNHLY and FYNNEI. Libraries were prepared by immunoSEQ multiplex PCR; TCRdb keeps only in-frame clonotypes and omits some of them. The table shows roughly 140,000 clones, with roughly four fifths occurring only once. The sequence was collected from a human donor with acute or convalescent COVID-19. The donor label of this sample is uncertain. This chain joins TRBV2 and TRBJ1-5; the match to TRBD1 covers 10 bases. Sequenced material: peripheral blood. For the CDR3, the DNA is TGTGCCAGCAGTGAAGGGTTGACAGGGGGCGATCAGCCCCAGCATTTT. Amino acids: CASSEGLTGGDQPQHF.